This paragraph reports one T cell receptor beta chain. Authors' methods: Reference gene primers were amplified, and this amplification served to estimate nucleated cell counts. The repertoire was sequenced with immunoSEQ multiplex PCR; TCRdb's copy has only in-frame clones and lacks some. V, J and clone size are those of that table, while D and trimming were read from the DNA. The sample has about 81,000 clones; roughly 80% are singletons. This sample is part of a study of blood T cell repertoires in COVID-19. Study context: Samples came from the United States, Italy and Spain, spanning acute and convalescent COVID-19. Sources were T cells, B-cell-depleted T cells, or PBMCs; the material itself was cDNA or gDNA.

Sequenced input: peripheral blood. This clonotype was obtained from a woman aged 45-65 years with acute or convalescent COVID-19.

CDR3 sequence reads: CASSQTDRVGEQYF. CDR3 nucleotide sequence: TGTGCCAGCTCACAAACAGACAGGGTGGGGGAGCAGTACTTC. The chain couples TRBV18 to TRBJ2-7; the match to TRBD1 covers 7 bases. The V gene's germline CDR1 is KGHSH and CDR2 LQKENI. CDR3 length: 14 amino acids. Trimming removed 4 bases from V and 7 bases from J; junction bases left unmatched: 10.